Below, 18 T cell receptor beta chains from the same sample are listed, as sequenced in a study of blood T cell repertoires in COVID-19. The data were produced by immunoSEQ multiplex PCR, yet TCRdb's version contains in-frame clones alone and is incomplete. The sample lists about 130,000 clones, around 89% seen once, with 10% to 13% in the top ten. Source material: peripheral blood. These receptors came from a man in his forties or fifties with acute or convalescent COVID-19.

Only a few counts were recorded for this clone. The CDR3 sequence is CASSWTRGEGQNSPLHF. The CDR3 DNA reads TGTGCCAGCAGCTGGACCCGGGGGGAGGGGCAGAATTCACCCCTCCACTTT. J is TRBJ1-6 and V is TRBV5-5; tentatively, D is TRBD1 (5 bases). The CDR3 length is 17 residues. CDR1 and CDR2 from the germline V gene are SGHKS and YYEKEE (reference sequence). With 3 bases removed from V and 7 bases from J, the gap between germline ends came to 20 bases. Filled out from reference TRBV5-5 and TRBJ1-6, the complete variable domain reads DAGVTQSPTHLIKTRGQQVTLRCSPISGHKSVSWYQQVLGQGPQFIFQYYEKEERGRGNFPDRFSARQFPNYSSELNVNALLLGDSALYLCASSWTRGEGQNSPLHFGNGTRLTVT.

J is TRBJ1-4 and V is TRBV6-5; 7 nucleotides align to TRBD1. Germline CDR1 reads MNHEY; CDR2 reads SVGAGI. This CDR3 is 14 amino acids long. V gave up 7 bases and J gave up 7 bases; unmatched junction bases: 9. The CDR3 spells CASNLDRVAEKLFF. Here the CDR3 DNA reads TGTGCCAGCAATCTTGACAGGGTGGCTGAAAAACTGTTTTTT.

The rearrangement joins TRBV6-6 to TRBJ2-7; a possible D gene is TRBD1 (6 bases). The CDR3 is made up of 13 amino acids. CDR1 MNHNY and CDR2 SVGAGI come from the germline V gene (reference sequence). The germline V and J ends were trimmed by 7 bases and 2 bases, with 12 bases remaining between them. Here the CDR3 reads CASKDSGAYEQYF. The CDR3 DNA reads as TGTGCCAGCAAGGACAGCGGCGCCTACGAGCAGTACTTC.

The CDR3 nucleotides are TGTGCCAGCAGTTCAAGACAGACAGACACTGAAGCTTTCTTT. This encodes CASSSRQTDTEAFF. The chain employs TRBV11-2 and TRBJ1-1; TRBD1 is a possible D gene (5 bases). This CDR3 spans 14 amino acids. V lost 6 bases and J lost 3, with 14 bases in between. The germline V gene encodes CDR1 SGHAT and CDR2 FQNNGV.

V usage is TRBV29-1 and J usage is TRBJ2-1; D is possibly TRBD1 (6 bases). The CDR3 has 12 residues. CDR1 is SQVTM and CDR2 is ANQGSEA in the germline V gene. V lost 2 bases and J lost 8, with 10 bases in between. The CDR3 coding sequence is TGCAGCGTTGAACCAGGGGTCGATGAGCAGTTCTTC. Protein product: CSVEPGVDEQFF.

J is TRBJ1-5 and V is TRBV19; no reliable D call. The germline V gene encodes CDR1 LNHDA and CDR2 SQIVND (reference sequence). The germline V and J ends were trimmed by 2 bases and 7 bases, with 12 bases remaining between them. The CDR3 contains 14 residues. The CDR3 sequence: CASSIPSGLQPQHF. The CDR3 DNA is TGTGCCAGTAGTATACCGTCGGGTTTGCAGCCCCAGCATTTT.

This clone appeared many times. The CDR3 nucleotides are TGTGCCAGCAGTTACGGGGGGAATTCTCGACATGGCTACACCTTC. Translating gives CASSYGGNSRHGYTF. The chain uses TRBV6-5 and TRBJ1-2, with D perhaps TRBD1 (5 bases). V was shortened by 2 bases and J by 6 bases, with 16 bases between the two germline ends. Germline V gene data show CDR1 as MNHEY and CDR2 as SVGAGI. The CDR3 extends over 15 amino acids.

The rearrangement links TRBV29-1 to TRBJ1-2, with unresolved D. The CDR3 sequence is 14 residues long. Germline-derived CDR1 and CDR2 are SQVTM and ANQGSEA. V gave up 7 bases and J gave up 8 bases, with 23 bases separating them. The CDR3 reads CSAESAVSRQGYTF. CDR3 DNA sequence: TGCAGCGCTGAGTCGGCAGTCTCGCGACAAGGCTACACCTTC.

The chain carries TRBV27 and TRBJ1-2; perhaps TRBD1 as D (5 bases). Germline V lookup: CDR1 MNHEY, CDR2 SMNVEV (reference sequence). This CDR3 has 14 amino acids. Trimming left V 0 bases short and J 8 bases short, with 13 bases between. CDR3 amino acids: CASSLSSKGAGYTF. The CDR3 DNA follows: TGTGCCAGCAGTTTATCGAGTAAAGGGGCCGGCTACACCTTC.

This clone was picked up one time. The J gene is TRBJ1-2, the V gene TRBV5-1; TRBD1 agrees at 8 bases. The CDR3 is made up of 15 amino acids. Germline V lookup: CDR1 SGHRS, CDR2 YFSETQ. With 4 bases clipped from V and 3 bases from J, the junction kept 8 bases outside the gene matches. This CDR3 reads CASSTLTGEDYGYTF. The CDR3 DNA reads TGCGCCAGCAGCACCCTGACAGGGGAGGACTATGGCTACACCTTC. The whole variable domain, filled in from reference TRBV5-1 and TRBJ1-2, reads KAGVTQTPRYLIKTRGQQVTLSCSPISGHRSVSWYQQTPGQGLQFLFEYFSETQRNKGNFPGRFSGRQFSNSRSEMNVSTLELGDSALYLCASSTLTGEDYGYTFGSGTRLTVV.

This chain links TRBV2 with TRBJ2-2; D might be TRBD2 (6 bases). The CDR3 is 14 amino acids. V was shortened by 8 bases and J by 6 bases, with 16 bases between the two germline ends. Germline V lookup: CDR1 SNHLY, CDR2 FYNNEI. DNA of the CDR3: TGTGCCAGCGCCATGGCGGGGAGCGCCGGGGAGCTGTTTTTT. Amino acid sequence: CASAMAGSAGELFF.

The J gene is TRBJ1-1, the V gene TRBV6-6, with D possibly being TRBD1 (6 bases). The CDR3 runs 11 residues. Germline V gives CDR1 MNHNY, CDR2 SVGAGI (reference sequence). The V end was cut by 6 bases, the J end by 9 bases, with 11 bases between. CDR3 protein: CASRPTGQAFF. CDR3 nucleotide sequence: TGTGCCAGCAGGCCCACAGGGCAAGCTTTCTTT.

The chain employs TRBV28 and TRBJ2-2; TRBD2 aligns across 7 bases. This CDR3 is built from 16 residues. The germline gives CDR1 MDHEN, CDR2 SYDVKM. V was pared by 3 bases and J by 2 bases, with 6 bases of the junction left unmatched. The CDR3 spells CASSFWGRVNTGELFF. DNA for the CDR3: TGTGCCAGCAGTTTTTGGGGGAGGGTAAACACCGGGGAGCTGTTTTTT.

This chain connects TRBV11-2 to TRBJ1-1; 9 bases map to TRBD1. CDR1 and CDR2 from the germline V gene are SGHAT and FQNNGV. CDR3 length: 17 amino acids. With 1 base clipped from V and 5 bases from J, the junction kept 11 bases outside the gene matches. CDR3 residues: CASSLGDRVEQGTEAFF. The DNA for the CDR3 is TGTGCCAGCAGCTTAGGGGACAGGGTGGAGCAGGGAACTGAAGCTTTCTTT.

This clone occurred a few times. V gene TRBV30 combines with J gene TRBJ1-2; no clear D. Germline loops: CDR1 GTSNPN, CDR2 SVGIG (reference sequence). Trimming pared 5 bases from V and 7 bases from J, leaving 14 bases between. There are 12 residues in the CDR3. The CDR3 loop reads CAWSVSTTGYTF. The CDR3 DNA reads TGTGCCTGGTCGGTGTCTACCACTGGCTACACCTTC.

The chain uses TRBV11-3 and TRBJ2-1; 8 nucleotides align to TRBD2. This CDR3 region has 16 residues. Germline lookup yields CDR1 SGHNT and CDR2 YENEEA. The trim removed 1 base at V and 7 bases at J, leaving 9 bases unmatched. The CDR3 DNA reads as TGTGCCAGCAGCTTAGGCTTACTAGCGGAGGAGAATGAGCAGTTCTTC. It encodes CASSLGLLAEENEQFF.

The rearrangement uses TRBV30 and TRBJ1-2, with D uncertain. Per the germline V gene, CDR1 is GTSNPN and CDR2 is SVGIG (reference sequence). The V end was cut by 2 bases, the J end by 0 bases, with 4 bases between. The CDR3 covers 12 residues. CDR3 residues: CAWSQSNYGYTF. CDR3 nucleotides: TGTGCCTGGAGTCAATCTAACTATGGCTACACCTTC.

The gene calls are TRBV2 and TRBJ1-5, with 8 positions matching TRBD1. The CDR3 totals 14 residues. CDR1 and CDR2 (germline): SNHLY, FYNNEI. J lost 2 bases, V lost 7 bases, and 4 bases had no gene match. Here the CDR3 reads CASTEDRGNQPQHF. DNA for the CDR3: TGTGCCAGCACCGAGGACAGGGGCAATCAGCCCCAGCATTTT.